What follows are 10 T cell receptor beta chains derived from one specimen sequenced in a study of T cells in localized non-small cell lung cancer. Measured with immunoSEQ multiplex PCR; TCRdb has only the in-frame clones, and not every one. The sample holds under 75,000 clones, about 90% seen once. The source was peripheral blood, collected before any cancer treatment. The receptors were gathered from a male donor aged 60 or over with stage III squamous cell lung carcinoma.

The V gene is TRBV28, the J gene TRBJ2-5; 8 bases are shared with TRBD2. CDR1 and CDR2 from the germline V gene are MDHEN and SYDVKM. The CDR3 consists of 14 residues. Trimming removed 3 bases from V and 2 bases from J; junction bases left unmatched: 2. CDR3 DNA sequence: TGTGCCAGCAGTTTTATAGCGGGGCAAGAGACCCAGTACTTC. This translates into CASSFIAGQETQYF.

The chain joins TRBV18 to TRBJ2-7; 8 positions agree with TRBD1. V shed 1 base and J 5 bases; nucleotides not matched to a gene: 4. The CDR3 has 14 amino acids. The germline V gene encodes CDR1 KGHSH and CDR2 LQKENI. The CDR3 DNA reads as TGTGCCAGCTCACCACAGCAGGGGGCTGACGAGCAGTACTTC. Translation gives CASSPQQGADEQYF.

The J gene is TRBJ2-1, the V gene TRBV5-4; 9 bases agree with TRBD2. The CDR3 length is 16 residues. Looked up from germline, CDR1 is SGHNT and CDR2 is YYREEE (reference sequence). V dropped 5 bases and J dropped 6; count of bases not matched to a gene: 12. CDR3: CASSPRAGGPLNEQFF. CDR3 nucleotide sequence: TGTGCCAGCAGTCCACGGGCGGGGGGGCCTCTCAATGAGCAGTTCTTC.

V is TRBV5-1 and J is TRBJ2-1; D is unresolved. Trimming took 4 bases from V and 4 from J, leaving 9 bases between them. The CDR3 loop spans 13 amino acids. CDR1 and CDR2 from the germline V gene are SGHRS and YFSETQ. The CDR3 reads CASSRPEYNEQFF. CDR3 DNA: TGCGCCAGCAGCCGCCCAGAGTACAATGAGCAGTTCTTC.

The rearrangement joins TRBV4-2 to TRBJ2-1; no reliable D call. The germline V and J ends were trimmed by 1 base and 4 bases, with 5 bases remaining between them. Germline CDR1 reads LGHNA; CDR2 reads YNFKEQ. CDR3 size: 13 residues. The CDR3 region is CASSQGLYNEQFF. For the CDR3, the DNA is TGTGCCAGCAGCCAAGGTCTATACAATGAGCAGTTCTTC.

The CDR3 nucleotides are TGTGCCAGCAGGGTGGGGACACCCGGGACTAGCGCAGCCTACGAGCAGTACTTC. Its translation: CASRVGTPGTSAAYEQYF. The gene calls are TRBV7-8 and TRBJ2-7; 10 positions agree with TRBD2. The germline gives CDR1 SGHVS, CDR2 FQNEAQ. V shed 6 bases, J shed 2 bases, and the junction held 16 bases outside the gene matches. The CDR3 covers 18 residues.

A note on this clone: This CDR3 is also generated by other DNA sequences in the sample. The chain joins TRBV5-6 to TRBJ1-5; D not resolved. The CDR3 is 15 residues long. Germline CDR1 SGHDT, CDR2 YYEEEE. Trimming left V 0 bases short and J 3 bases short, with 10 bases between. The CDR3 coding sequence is TGTGCCAGCAGCTTGGGGCAGTCCTCCAATCAGCCCCAGCATTTT. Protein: CASSLGQSSNQPQHF. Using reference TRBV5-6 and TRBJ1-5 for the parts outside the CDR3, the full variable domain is DAGVTQSPTHLIKTRGQQVTLRCSPKSGHDTVSWYQQALGQGPQFIFQYYEEEERQRGNFPDRFSGHQFPNYSSELNVNALLLGDSALYLCASSLGQSSNQPQHFGDGTRLSIL.

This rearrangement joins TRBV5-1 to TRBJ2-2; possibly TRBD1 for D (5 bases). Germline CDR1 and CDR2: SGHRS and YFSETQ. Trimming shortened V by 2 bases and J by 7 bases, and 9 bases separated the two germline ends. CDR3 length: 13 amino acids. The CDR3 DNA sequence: TGCGCCAGCAGCTTAACAGGTGTCGGGGAGCTGTTTTTT. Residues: CASSLTGVGELFF.

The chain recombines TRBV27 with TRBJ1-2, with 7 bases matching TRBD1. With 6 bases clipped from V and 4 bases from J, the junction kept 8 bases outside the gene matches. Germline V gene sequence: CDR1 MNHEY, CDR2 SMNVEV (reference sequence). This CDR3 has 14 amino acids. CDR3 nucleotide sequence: TGTGCCAGCAGACGGGTAGGGGGCGTCTATGGCTACACCTTC. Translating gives CASRRVGGVYGYTF.

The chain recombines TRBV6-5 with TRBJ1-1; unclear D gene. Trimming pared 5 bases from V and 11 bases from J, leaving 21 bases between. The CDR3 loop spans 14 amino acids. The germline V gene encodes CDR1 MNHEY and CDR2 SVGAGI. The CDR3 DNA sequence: TGTGCCAGCAGTCAATCAGGAAATCGAGGAACGGCTTTCTTT. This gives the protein CASSQSGNRGTAFF.